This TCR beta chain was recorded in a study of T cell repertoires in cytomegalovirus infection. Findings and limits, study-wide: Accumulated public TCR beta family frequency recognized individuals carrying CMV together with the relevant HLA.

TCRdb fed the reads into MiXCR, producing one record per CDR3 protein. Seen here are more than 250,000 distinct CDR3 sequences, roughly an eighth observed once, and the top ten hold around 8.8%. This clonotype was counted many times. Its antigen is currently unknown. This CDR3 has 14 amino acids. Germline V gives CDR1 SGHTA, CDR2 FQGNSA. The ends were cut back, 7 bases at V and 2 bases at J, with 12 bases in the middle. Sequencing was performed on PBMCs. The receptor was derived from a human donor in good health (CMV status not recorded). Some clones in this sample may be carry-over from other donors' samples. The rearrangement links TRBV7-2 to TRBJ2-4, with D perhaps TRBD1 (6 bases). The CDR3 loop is CASNSDSSKNIQYF. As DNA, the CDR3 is TGTGCCAGCAATTCGGACAGCTCCAAAAACATTCAGTACTTC.